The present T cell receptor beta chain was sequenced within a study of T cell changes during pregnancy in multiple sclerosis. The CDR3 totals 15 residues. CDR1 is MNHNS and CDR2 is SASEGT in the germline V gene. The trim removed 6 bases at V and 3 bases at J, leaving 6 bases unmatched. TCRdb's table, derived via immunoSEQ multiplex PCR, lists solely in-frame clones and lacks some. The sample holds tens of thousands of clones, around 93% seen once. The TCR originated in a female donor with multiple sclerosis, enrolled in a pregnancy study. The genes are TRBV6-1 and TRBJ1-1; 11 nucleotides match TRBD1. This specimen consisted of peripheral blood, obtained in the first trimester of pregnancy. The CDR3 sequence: CASSGGTGGDTEAFF. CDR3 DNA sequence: TGTGCCAGCAGCGGAGGGACAGGGGGTGACACTGAAGCTTTCTTT.